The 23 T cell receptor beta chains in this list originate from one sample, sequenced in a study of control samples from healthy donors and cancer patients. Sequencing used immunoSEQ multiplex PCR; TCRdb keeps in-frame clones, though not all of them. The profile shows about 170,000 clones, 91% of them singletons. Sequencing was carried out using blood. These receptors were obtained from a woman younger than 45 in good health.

CDR3 DNA sequence: TGTGCCATCAGTGAGGTGGGGCAGGGGGCGGATGAGCAGTACTTC. Translated: CAISEVGQGADEQYF. The V call is TRBV10-3, the J call TRBJ2-7; TRBD1 matches 8 bases. This CDR3 is 15 amino acids long. The germline gives CDR1 ENHRY, CDR2 SYGVKD. The ends lost 2 bases at V and 7 bases at J; junction bases unmatched: 10.

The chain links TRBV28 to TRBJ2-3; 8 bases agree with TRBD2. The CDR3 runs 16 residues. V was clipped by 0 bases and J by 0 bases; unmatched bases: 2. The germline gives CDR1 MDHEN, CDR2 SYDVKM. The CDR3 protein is CASSLWSSGSTDTQYF. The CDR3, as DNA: TGTGCCAGCAGTTTATGGTCTAGCGGGAGCACAGATACGCAGTATTTT.

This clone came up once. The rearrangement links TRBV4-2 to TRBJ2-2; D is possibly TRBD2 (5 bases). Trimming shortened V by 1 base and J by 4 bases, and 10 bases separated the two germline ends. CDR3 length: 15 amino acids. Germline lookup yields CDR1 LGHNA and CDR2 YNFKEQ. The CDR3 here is CASSQGRAGTGELFF. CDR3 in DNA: TGTGCCAGCAGCCAAGGGCGGGCGGGCACCGGGGAGCTGTTTTTT.

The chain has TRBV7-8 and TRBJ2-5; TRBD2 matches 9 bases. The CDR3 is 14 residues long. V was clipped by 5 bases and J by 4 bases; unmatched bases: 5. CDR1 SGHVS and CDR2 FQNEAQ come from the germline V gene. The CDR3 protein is CASSPSGIGETQYF. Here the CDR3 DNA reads TGTGCCAGCAGCCCTAGCGGGATCGGAGAGACCCAGTACTTC.

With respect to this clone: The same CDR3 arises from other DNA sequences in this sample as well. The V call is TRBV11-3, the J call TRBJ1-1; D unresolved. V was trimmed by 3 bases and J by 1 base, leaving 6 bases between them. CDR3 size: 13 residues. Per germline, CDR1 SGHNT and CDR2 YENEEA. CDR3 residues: CASSFPGNTEAFF. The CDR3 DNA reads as TGTGCCAGCAGCTTCCCGGGGAACACTGAAGCTTTCTTT.

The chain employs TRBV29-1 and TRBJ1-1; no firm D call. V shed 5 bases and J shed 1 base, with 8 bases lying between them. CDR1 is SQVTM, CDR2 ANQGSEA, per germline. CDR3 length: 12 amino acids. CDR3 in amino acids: CSVSQANTEAFF. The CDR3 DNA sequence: TGCAGCGTTAGCCAGGCGAACACTGAAGCTTTCTTT.

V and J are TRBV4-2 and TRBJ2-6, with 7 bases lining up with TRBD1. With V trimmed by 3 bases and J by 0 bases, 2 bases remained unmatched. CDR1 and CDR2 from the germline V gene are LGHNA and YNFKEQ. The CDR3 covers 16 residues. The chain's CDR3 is CASSHWDSSGANVLTF. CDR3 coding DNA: TGTGCCAGCAGCCATTGGGACAGCTCTGGGGCCAACGTCCTGACTTTC.

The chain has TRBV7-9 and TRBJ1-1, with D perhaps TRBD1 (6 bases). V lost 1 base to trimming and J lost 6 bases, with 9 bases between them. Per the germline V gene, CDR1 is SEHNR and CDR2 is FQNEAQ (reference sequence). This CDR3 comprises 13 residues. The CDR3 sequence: CASSLEGGSEAFF. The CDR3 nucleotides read TGTGCCAGCAGCTTAGAGGGGGGTTCTGAAGCTTTCTTT.

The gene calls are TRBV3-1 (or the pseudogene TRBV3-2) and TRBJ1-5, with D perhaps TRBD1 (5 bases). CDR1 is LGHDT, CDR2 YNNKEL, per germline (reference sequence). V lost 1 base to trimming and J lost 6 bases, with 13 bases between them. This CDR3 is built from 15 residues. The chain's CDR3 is CASSQGGRGGQPQHF. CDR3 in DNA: TGTGCCAGCAGCCAAGGGGGGAGGGGCGGTCAGCCCCAGCATTTT.

The CDR3 nucleotides are TGTGCCAGCAGCGACCCGGGACAGGGGAACGAGCAGTACTTC. As protein: CASSDPGQGNEQYF. This chain connects TRBV28 to TRBJ2-7, with 10 bases matching TRBD1. CDR1 and CDR2 from the germline V gene are MDHEN and SYDVKM. This CDR3 has 14 amino acids. V lost 6 bases to trimming and J lost 5 bases; unmatched junction nucleotides: 7.

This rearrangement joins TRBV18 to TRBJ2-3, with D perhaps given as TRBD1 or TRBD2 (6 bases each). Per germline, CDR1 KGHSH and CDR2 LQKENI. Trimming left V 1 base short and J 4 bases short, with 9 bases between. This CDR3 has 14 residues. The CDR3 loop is CASSPQGGADTQYF. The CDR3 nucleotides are TGTGCCAGCTCACCACAGGGGGGCGCAGATACGCAGTATTTT.

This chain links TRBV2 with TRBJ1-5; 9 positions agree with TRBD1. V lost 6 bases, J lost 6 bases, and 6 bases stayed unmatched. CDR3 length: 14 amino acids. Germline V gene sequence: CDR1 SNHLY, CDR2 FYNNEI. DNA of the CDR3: TGTGCCAGCAGAGTCCCGGGACAGGGTCAGCCCCAGCATTTT. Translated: CASRVPGQGQPQHF.

As DNA, the CDR3 is TGTGCCAGTAGTACCGCCGGGACAGCCTATGGCTACACCTTC. It specifies CASSTAGTAYGYTF. V is TRBV19 and J is TRBJ1-2; 7 bases map to TRBD1. The CDR3 is 14 residues long. Germline V gene lookup returns CDR1 LNHDA and CDR2 SQIVND (reference sequence). Germline trimming cut 4 bases from V and 4 bases from J; bases unmatched to any gene: 6.

The CDR3 coding sequence is TGTGCCAGCAGCACCACAGGAAACACCATATATTTT. This sequence encodes CASSTTGNTIYF. This sequence joins TRBV5-5 and TRBJ1-3; D is uncertain. The CDR3 runs to 12 residues. Trimming shortened V by 4 bases and J by 4 bases, and 6 bases separated the two germline ends. Germline CDR1 reads SGHKS; CDR2 reads YYEKEE (reference sequence).

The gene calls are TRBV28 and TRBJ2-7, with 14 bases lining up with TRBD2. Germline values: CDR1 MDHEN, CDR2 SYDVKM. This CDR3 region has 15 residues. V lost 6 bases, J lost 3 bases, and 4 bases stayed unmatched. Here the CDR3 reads CASRAGTSGSYEQYF. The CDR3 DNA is TGTGCCAGCAGAGCCGGGACTAGCGGGAGCTACGAGCAGTACTTC.

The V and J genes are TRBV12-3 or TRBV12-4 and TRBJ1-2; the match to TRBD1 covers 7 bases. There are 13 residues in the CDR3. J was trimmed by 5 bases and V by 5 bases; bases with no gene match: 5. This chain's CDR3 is CASSLSTGYGYTF. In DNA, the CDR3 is TGTGCCAGCAGTCTATCGACAGGGTATGGCTACACCTTC.

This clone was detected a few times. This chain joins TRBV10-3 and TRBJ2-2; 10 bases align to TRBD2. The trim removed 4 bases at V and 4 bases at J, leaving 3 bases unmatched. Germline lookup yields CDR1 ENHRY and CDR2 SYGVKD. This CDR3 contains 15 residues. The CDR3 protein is CAISGSGGSTGELFF. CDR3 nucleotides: TGTGCCATCAGTGGTAGCGGGGGGTCCACCGGGGAGCTGTTTTTT.

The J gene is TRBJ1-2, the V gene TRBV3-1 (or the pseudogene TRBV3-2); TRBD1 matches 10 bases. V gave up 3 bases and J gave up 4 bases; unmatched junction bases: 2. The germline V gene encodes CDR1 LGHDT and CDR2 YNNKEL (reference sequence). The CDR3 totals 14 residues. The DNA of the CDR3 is TGTGCCAGCAGCCACGGGGACAGGGGCTATGGCTACACCTTC. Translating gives CASSHGDRGYGYTF.

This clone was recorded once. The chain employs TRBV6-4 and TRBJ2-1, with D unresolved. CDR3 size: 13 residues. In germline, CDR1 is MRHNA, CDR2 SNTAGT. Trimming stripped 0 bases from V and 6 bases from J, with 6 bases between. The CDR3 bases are TGTGCCAGCAGTGACTCGGGCAGCAATGAGCAGTTCTTC. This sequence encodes CASSDSGSNEQFF.

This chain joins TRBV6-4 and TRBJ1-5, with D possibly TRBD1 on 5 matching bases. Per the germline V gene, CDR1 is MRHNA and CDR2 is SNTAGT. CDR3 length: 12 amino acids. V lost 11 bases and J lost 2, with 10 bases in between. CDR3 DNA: TGTGCCTGCCGGGACGGCAATCAGCCCCAGCATTTT. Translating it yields CACRDGNQPQHF.

The CDR3: CASSSPGLAGGRETQYF. As DNA, the CDR3 is TGTGCCAGCAGCTCACCGGGACTAGCGGGAGGGAGGGAGACCCAGTACTTC. The rearrangement joins TRBV7-2 to TRBJ2-5, with TRBD2 matching 16 bases. Germline assignment: CDR1 SGHTA and CDR2 FQGNSA. Trimming cost V 4 bases and J 5 bases; bases outside gene matches: 7. CDR3 length: 17 residues.

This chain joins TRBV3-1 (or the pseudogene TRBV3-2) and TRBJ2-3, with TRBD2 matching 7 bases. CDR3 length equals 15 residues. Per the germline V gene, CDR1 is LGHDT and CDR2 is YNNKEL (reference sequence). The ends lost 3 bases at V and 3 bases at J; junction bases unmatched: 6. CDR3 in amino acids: CASSQRGSVTDTQYF. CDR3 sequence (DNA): TGTGCCAGCAGCCAGCGGGGGTCGGTGACAGATACGCAGTATTTT.

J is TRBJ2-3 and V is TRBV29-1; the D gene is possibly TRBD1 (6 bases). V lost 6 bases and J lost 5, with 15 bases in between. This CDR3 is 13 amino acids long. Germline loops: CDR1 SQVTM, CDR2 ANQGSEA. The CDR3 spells CSVYRERGDTQYF. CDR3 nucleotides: TGCAGCGTGTACAGGGAGAGGGGAGATACGCAGTATTTT.